These 20 T cell receptor beta chains originate from one sample sequenced in a study of T cells in Graves' hyperthyroidism and ophthalmopathy. Amplified TCR beta CDR3 regions came from RNA transcripts. First-round RT-PCR targeting the TCR CDR3 was performed with the HTBI primer set. TCRdb redid the calling of the multiplex PCR reads with MiXCR, one entry per CDR3 protein. Here the sample spans about 540,000 distinct CDR3 sequences, roughly 46% being singletons. The sample taken for sequencing was peripheral blood or thyroid tissue (not recorded which). These receptors came from a woman aged 18-29 years with Graves' hyperthyroidism.

This clonotype was seen ten or more times. The chain recombines TRBV19 with TRBJ1-1, with 7 bases that match TRBD1. The CDR3 is 16 amino acids. With 0 bases clipped from V and 0 bases from J, the junction kept 4 bases outside the gene matches. Germline-derived CDR1 and CDR2 are LNHDA and SQIVND (reference sequence). CDR3 protein: CASSIDRTGMNTEAFF. CDR3 sequence (DNA): TGTGCCAGTAGTATAGATCGGACAGGAATGAACACTGAAGCTTTCTTT. Filled out from reference TRBV19 and TRBJ1-1, the complete variable domain reads DGGITQSPKYLFRKEGQNVTLSCEQNLNHDAMYWYRQDPGQGLRLIYYSQIVNDFQKGDIAEGYSVSREKKESFPLTVTSAQKNPTAFYLCASSIDRTGMNTEAFFGQGTRLTVV.

This rearrangement joins TRBV18 to TRBJ2-7; possibly TRBD1 for D (5 bases). Germline V lookup: CDR1 KGHSH, CDR2 LQKENI. Trimming stripped 3 bases from V and 3 bases from J, with 12 bases between. The CDR3 covers 14 residues. CDR3 nucleotides: TGTGCCAGCTCACCCCAGGGTGGGGACTACGAGCAGTACTTC. As protein: CASSPQGGDYEQYF.

To note about this clonotype: At one of its ends the junction is not consistent with the germline gene, which may arise from a read error. The gene calls are TRBV4-2 and TRBJ1-1; D remains ambiguous. The CDR3 is 15 residues long. Germline V gene data show CDR1 as LGHNA and CDR2 as YNFKEQ. CDR3: CACSLVSGGYTEAFF. CDR3 in DNA: TGTGCCTGCAGCTTGGTTTCAGGCGGATACACTGAGGCTTTCTTT.

The V gene is TRBV6-6, the J gene TRBJ1-6, with TRBD1 matching 12 bases. Germline V CDR1 and CDR2: MNHNY, SVGAGI (reference sequence). V shed 0 bases and J 7 bases; nucleotides not matched to a gene: 7. The CDR3 totals 18 residues. CDR3 protein: CASSYSGTGGRRNSPLHF. CDR3 bases: TGTGCCAGCAGTTACTCCGGGACAGGGGGCCGGAGGAATTCACCCCTCCACTTT.

In its sample, this clonotype was seen many times. The rearrangement links TRBV12-3 or TRBV12-4 to TRBJ1-2; no clear D. The CDR3 has 15 amino acids. V was trimmed by 5 bases and J by 1 base, leaving 14 bases between them. The CDR3 region is CASSPPRVLNYGYTF. CDR3 nucleotides: TGTGCCAGCAGTCCACCGAGGGTCCTTAACTATGGCTACACCTTC.

This sequence joins TRBV7-2 and TRBJ1-5, with a tentative D call TRBD1 (6 bases). The CDR3 is made up of 14 amino acids. Germline V lookup: CDR1 SGHTA, CDR2 FQGNSA. V was shortened by 1 base and J by 14 bases, with 18 bases between the two germline ends. The CDR3 DNA reads TGTGCCAGCAGCTTAGTTCTGGGGGCTGGGTACGAGCATTTT. Translation gives CASSLVLGAGYEHF.

The CDR3 nucleotides read TGTGCCAGCAGCCCCTTCGGTGACAATAGCAATCAGCCCCAGCATTTT. It is translated as CASSPFGDNSNQPQHF. The chain recombines TRBV11-2 with TRBJ1-5; no clear D gene. The CDR3 totals 16 residues. Looked up from germline, CDR1 is SGHAT and CDR2 is FQNNGV. With 5 bases removed from V and 0 bases from J, the gap between germline ends came to 14 bases.

The rearrangement uses TRBV24-1 and TRBJ1-2; tentative D call: TRBD1 (6 bases). Trimming removed 4 bases from V and 4 bases from J, with 12 bases in between. Germline loops: CDR1 KGHDR, CDR2 SFDVKD. This CDR3 is 14 amino acids long. The DNA for the CDR3 is TGTGCCACCAGTGACCCGACAGGATCCTATGGCTACACCTTC. The encoded protein is CATSDPTGSYGYTF.

This clonotype appeared many times. The gene calls are TRBV24-1 and TRBJ1-2, with D unclear. Germline-derived CDR1 and CDR2 are KGHDR and SFDVKD. The V end was cut by 10 bases, the J end by 2 bases, with 1 base between. CDR3 length equals 9 residues. The CDR3 DNA is TGTGCCACGAACTATGGCTACACCTTC. Protein: CATNYGYTF.

This clonotype was seen ten or more times. Germline and junction disagree at one end, which may indicate a read error. The chain has TRBV12-3 or TRBV12-4 and TRBJ2-2, with no clear D. CDR3 length equals 13 residues. The CDR3 sequence: CASSLGNTGELFF. In DNA form, the CDR3 reads TGTGCCAGCAGCTTAGGGAACACCGGGGAGCTGTTTTTT.

Many counts were recorded for this clonotype. CDR3 sequence: CASSPSGGREKLFF. The CDR3 region has the DNA TGTGCCAGCAGTCCCAGTGGGGGGCGTGAAAAACTGTTTTTT. The rearrangement uses TRBV6-4 and TRBJ1-4, with a weak D call TRBD1 (6 bases). Trimming took off 5 bases at V and 7 bases at J, with 14 bases between the two ends. The length of the CDR3 is 14 residues. Germline assignment: CDR1 MRHNA and CDR2 SNTAGT.

This rearrangement joins TRBV20-1 to TRBJ2-2, with a weak D call TRBD1 (5 bases). Per the germline V gene, CDR1 is DFQATT and CDR2 is SNEGSKA (reference sequence). This CDR3 is 16 amino acids long. V lost 1 base to trimming and J lost 5 bases, with 17 bases between them. The DNA of the CDR3 is TGCAGTGCTAGAGGGGGCTACCCGATGGGGACCGGGGAGCTGTTTTTT. Its protein product is CSARGGYPMGTGELFF.

Many counts were recorded for this clonotype. This sequence joins TRBV20-1 and TRBJ1-6, with D possibly TRBD1 on 5 matching bases. Germline values: CDR1 DFQATT, CDR2 SNEGSKA (reference sequence). This CDR3 has 14 amino acids. Trimming cost V 6 bases and J 7 bases, with 16 bases left between them. CDR3 region: CSAPTGTGNSPLHF. The DNA for the CDR3 is TGCAGTGCGCCCACAGGAACTGGCAATTCACCCCTCCACTTT.

Concerning this clonotype: Being one base from a much bigger clone, this may be a read error. The chain recombines TRBV27 with TRBJ2-7; D possibly uses TRBD1 or TRBD2 (5 bases each). Trimming shortened V by 3 bases and J by 9 bases, and 18 bases separated the two germline ends. Germline CDR1 and CDR2: MNHEY and SMNVEV (reference sequence). This CDR3 comprises 14 residues. CDR3 in DNA: TGTGCCAGCAGTTTTCGGGACGGCGTAAACGGGCAGTACTTC. Protein sequence: CASSFRDGVNGQYF.

In its sample, this clonotype was seen a few times. The chain joins TRBV10-3 to TRBJ2-3; 11 bases are a match to TRBD2. The length of the CDR3 is 16 residues. CDR1 and CDR2 from the germline V gene are ENHRY and SYGVKD. Trimming removed 2 bases from V and 4 bases from J; junction bases left unmatched: 5. In nucleotides, the CDR3 is TGTGCCATCAGTGAGCAACCGGGACTAGCGGCAGATACGCAGTATTTT. Residues: CAISEQPGLAADTQYF.

This clonotype was recorded at least ten times. The genes are TRBV5-1 and TRBJ2-2, with 7 bases fitting TRBD1. The junction had 4 bases not matched to a gene; V was cut back by 5 bases and J by 0 bases. CDR1 is SGHRS and CDR2 is YFSETQ in the germline V gene. The CDR3 spans 15 residues. The CDR3 is CASRRDSTNTGELFF. As DNA, the CDR3 is TGCGCCAGCAGACGGGACAGCACGAACACCGGGGAGCTGTTTTTT.

The chain combines TRBV10-3 with TRBJ2-7; D is undetermined. Germline V lookup: CDR1 ENHRY, CDR2 SYGVKD. V lost 2 bases and J lost 7, with 12 bases in between. This CDR3 is built from 13 residues. The CDR3 sequence: CAISETEVGEQYF. CDR3 bases: TGTGCCATCAGTGAGACTGAGGTGGGAGAGCAGTACTTC.

This clonotype was observed at least ten times. The CDR3 reads CASSSTYRGLGETQYF. CDR3 nucleotide sequence: TGTGCCAGCAGCTCTACCTACAGGGGGCTAGGAGAGACCCAGTACTTC. The chain links TRBV5-4 to TRBJ2-5; 9 bases line up with TRBD1. CDR1 SGHNT and CDR2 YYREEE come from the germline V gene (reference sequence). J lost 4 bases, V lost 3 bases, and 10 bases had no gene match. CDR3 length equals 16 residues.

This chain joins TRBV19 and TRBJ2-7; 10 bases align to TRBD1. Germline trimming cut 3 bases from V and 3 bases from J; bases unmatched to any gene: 5. The CDR3 is 15 residues long. CDR1 is LNHDA and CDR2 is SQIVND in the germline V gene (reference sequence). The CDR3 region has the DNA TGTGCCAGTAGTATCCGGGACAGGGGAATCTACGAGCAGTACTTC. The encoded protein is CASSIRDRGIYEQYF.

The chain is built from TRBV2 and TRBJ1-3; unclear D gene. Trimming pared 8 bases from V and 2 bases from J, leaving 7 bases between. CDR1 is SNHLY, CDR2 FYNNEI, per germline. The CDR3 loop spans 12 amino acids. The CDR3 coding sequence is TGTGCCAGCGGGCTGCCTGGAAACACCATATATTTT. Encoded protein: CASGLPGNTIYF.